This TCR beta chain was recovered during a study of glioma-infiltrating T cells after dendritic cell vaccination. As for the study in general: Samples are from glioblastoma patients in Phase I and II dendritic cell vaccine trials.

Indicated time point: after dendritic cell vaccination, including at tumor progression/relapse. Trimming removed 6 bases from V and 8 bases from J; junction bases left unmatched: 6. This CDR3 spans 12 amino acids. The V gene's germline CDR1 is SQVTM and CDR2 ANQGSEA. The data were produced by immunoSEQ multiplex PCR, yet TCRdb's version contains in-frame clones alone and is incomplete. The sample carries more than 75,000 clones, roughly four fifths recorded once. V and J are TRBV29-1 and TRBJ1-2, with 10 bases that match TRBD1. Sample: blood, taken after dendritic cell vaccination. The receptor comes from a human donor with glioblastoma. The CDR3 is CSVETGGKGYTF. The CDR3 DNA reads TGCAGCGTCGAGACAGGGGGCAAAGGCTACACCTTC.